This TCR beta chain stems from a study of T-cell memory formation after mild COVID-19 listed by TCRdb under 2021. For the wider study: TCR sequence clusters from the two donors were largely donor specific. In a couple of donors, T-cell clones that expanded and contracted after mild COVID-19 were tracked by sequencing TCRalpha and TCRbeta repertoires over time. The cohort comprised two young, previously healthy adult volunteers, one female and one male.

The germline V and J ends show losses of 3 bases and 7 bases respectively, and no gene match explains 10 bases of the junction. The CDR3 goes from the cysteine to the phenylalanine over 17 residues. Just the 51-base CDR3 DNA is kept, in frame starting at base 1. CDR1 and CDR2 were assigned from the germline V gene as MDHEN and SYDVKM. The listed sequencing device is Illumina NovaSeq 6000. cDNA libraries for TCRalpha and TCRbeta were prepared by 5'RACE using constant-segment primers, with sample barcodes and unique molecular identifiers added. RNA was extracted from every sample with Trizol reagent. Libraries were amplified in two PCR steps, with a second sample barcode and Illumina TruSeq adapters added in the second step. Sequencing of the libraries was done on an Illumina NovaSeq, producing 2 x 150 bp paired-end reads. Per the authors' processing: With migec v1.2.7, reads were demultiplexed and then collapsed into UMI-guided consensus sequences. Using mixcr v2.1.11, UMI consensuses were aligned to TRA and TRB V and J templates and then assembled into clonotypes. A clonotype was counted as expanded or contracted only if both edgeR and NoisET called the change significant, with noise models trained on biological replicates. edgeR calls used a false discovery rate-adjusted p below 0.01 and a log2 fold-change threshold of 1. As an exploratory analysis of dynamics, PCA with hierarchical clustering was applied to max-normalized trajectories of the 1000 most abundant clonotypes. Separately sequenced CD4+ and CD8+ repertoires were used to assign a CD4 or CD8 phenotype to each responding clone. The public reads were quality trimmed at Q25 with fastp and then assembled into clones with MiXCR by TCRdb, keeping productive beta chains. CDR3 protein duplicates are merged, each entry listing the most common genes and DNA. The V and J calls here are based on TCRdb, not the publication. The sample yields roughly 250,000 distinct CDR3 sequences; 16% were counted once. Of the sample, 20% to 25% is held by the ten largest clones.

PBMCs were isolated by Ficoll-Paque density gradient centrifugation. On the study overall, not on this receptor specifically: Contracting CD4+ clones were found mainly in CM and EM memory subsets, while CD8+ clones were enriched in EMRA. From day 15 to 85, contracting clones showed balanced CD4/CD8 phenotypes, whereas a second wave of clones that expanded from day 15 to 37 leaned towards CD4+. The study included only two mild cases, and larger cohorts that include severe cases with pre-infection samples were judged to be necessary. The detection of some responding clones in pre-infection memory suggests that pre-existing cross-reactive memory T cells joined the SARS-CoV-2 response. SARS-CoV-2 specificity of the second-wave clones peaking on day 37 was not confirmed.

This clonotype was seen only a few times. The antigen it recognizes is unknown. One base away there is no much larger clone; base qualities are not given. The specimen was PBMCs or a T cell subset sorted from them (not recorded which). The receptor comes from a man aged 18-30 years who had mild COVID-19 (a few samples of this study predate the infection). The sample titles of this study are shuffled in the database, so cell type and time point are left out; the donor was told from shared clones. The chain is made from TRBV28 and TRBJ1-4; 11 middle bases align to TRBD1. CDR3 region: CASSFPLAGTGGEKLFF. The base sequence is TGTGCCAGCAGTTTTCCCTTAGCGGGGACAGGGGGTGAAAAACTGTTTTTT.